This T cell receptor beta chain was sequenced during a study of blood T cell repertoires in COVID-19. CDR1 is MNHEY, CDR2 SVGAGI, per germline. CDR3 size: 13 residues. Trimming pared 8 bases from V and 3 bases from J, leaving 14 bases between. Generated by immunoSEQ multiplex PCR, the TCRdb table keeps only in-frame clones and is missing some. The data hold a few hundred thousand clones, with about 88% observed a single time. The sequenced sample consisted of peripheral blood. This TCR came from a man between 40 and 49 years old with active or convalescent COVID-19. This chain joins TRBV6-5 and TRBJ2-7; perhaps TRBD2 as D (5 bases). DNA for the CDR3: TGTGCCAGCGGCGTTCAGGCGGGCTACGAGCAGTACTTC. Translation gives CASGVQAGYEQYF.